These T cell receptor beta chains were read from a single sample in a study of T cell responses to AZD1222 COVID-19 vaccine. The repertoire was sequenced with immunoSEQ multiplex PCR; TCRdb's copy has only in-frame clones and lacks some. Found here are 14,000 or so clones, approximately 84% of them singletons; the top ten hold around 39%. This sample comprised peripheral blood, obtained 28 days after the second AZD1222 dose. Source of these receptors: an adult who received the AZD1222 COVID-19 vaccine. Both conserved end residues are part of each CDR3. D genes are given only for firm matches. Only some rows state a clone size, as once, few, many or a class for expanded clones.

size: NA
D: TRBD2
J: TRBJ2-3
V: TRBV9
DNA: TGTGCCAGCAGCGTAGGGACTAGCGGGAGACTCGGCACAGATACGCAGTATTTT
CDR3: CASSVGTSGRLGTDTQYF

size: NA
D: NA
J: TRBJ1-3
V: TRBV7-6
DNA: TGTGCCAGCGCGGCCCGGACCCAAGGCCTGGACACCATATATTTT
CDR3: CASAARTQGLDTIYF

size: NA
D: NA
J: TRBJ2-5
V: TRBV11-3
DNA: TGTGCCAGCAGCGCCGGGACACCCGGAGAGACCCAGTACTTC
CDR3: CASSAGTPGETQYF

size: NA
D: NA
J: TRBJ2-1
V: TRBV4-1
DNA: TGCGCCAGCAGCCAAGATCCTCTTCTGCCGAAGTTCTTC
CDR3: CASSQDPLLPKFF

size: NA
D: NA
J: TRBJ1-2
V: TRBV2
DNA: TGTGCCAGCAGTGAAGAAACAGGGAGGGCTGGCTACACCTTC
CDR3: CASSEETGRAGYTF

size: NA
D: NA
J: TRBJ1-5
V: TRBV6-5
DNA: TGTGCCAGCAGAGCCTCCGGGACCTCCAATCAGCCCCAGCATTTT
CDR3: CASRASGTSNQPQHF

size: few
D: NA
J: TRBJ2-3
V: TRBV2
DNA: TGTGCCAGCAATGGGGTAGGCACAGATACGCAGTATTTT
CDR3: CASNGVGTDTQYF

size: few
D: TRBD1
J: TRBJ1-1
V: TRBV7-3
DNA: TGTGCCAGCAGCCAAGACAGGGACACTGAAGCTTTCTTT
CDR3: CASSQDRDTEAFF

size: NA
D: TRBD2
J: TRBJ2-5
V: TRBV11-2
DNA: TGTGCCAGCACCCCAGCGGGGGGGTACCAAGAGACCCAGTACTTC
CDR3: CASTPAGGYQETQYF

size: NA
D: NA
J: TRBJ1-4
V: TRBV15
DNA: TGTGCCACCAGCAGAGAGGGGGCAGCTAATGAAAAACTGTTTTTT
CDR3: CATSREGAANEKLFF

size: NA
D: NA
J: TRBJ1-2
V: TRBV16
DNA: TGTGCCAGCAGCCAGCTAAGGGAATCCTATGGCTACACCTTC
CDR3: CASSQLRESYGYTF

size: NA
D: NA
J: TRBJ2-7
V: TRBV6-5
DNA: TGTGCCAGCAGTTACGACTATCCCTACACGGGAGAGCAGTACTTC
CDR3: CASSYDYPYTGEQYF

size: NA
D: TRBD1
J: TRBJ1-6
V: TRBV7-2
DNA: TGTGCCAGCAGCTGGGACAGGGGGCGGAATTCACCCCTCCACTTT
CDR3: CASSWDRGRNSPLHF

size: NA
D: NA
J: TRBJ1-6
V: TRBV2
DNA: TGTGCCAGCTGGCCAAGGGGCTCCTATAATTCACCCCTCCACTTT
CDR3: CASWPRGSYNSPLHF

size: few
D: TRBD1
J: TRBJ1-1
V: TRBV6-2/TRBV6-3
DNA: TGTGCCAGCAGTCCACAGGGGTTTTACACTGAAGCTTTCTTT
CDR3: CASSPQGFYTEAFF

size: once
D: NA
J: TRBJ2-7
V: TRBV6-1
DNA: TGTGCCAGCAGTGAGGTCAGGGTAAGATCCTCCTACGAGCAGTACTTC
CDR3: CASSEVRVRSSYEQYF

size: NA
D: TRBD1
J: TRBJ2-7
V: TRBV12-5
DNA: TGTGCTAGTGGTTTAAGGGGGCGCGACGAGCAGTACTTC
CDR3: CASGLRGRDEQYF

size: NA
D: NA
J: TRBJ2-1
V: TRBV7-2
DNA: TGTGCCAGCAGCTTAGACAGCAACAATGAGCAGTTCTTC
CDR3: CASSLDSNNEQFF

size: few
D: NA
J: TRBJ2-3
V: TRBV7-9
DNA: TGTGCCAGCAGCTCAAGACTAATGCCAGATACGCAGTATTTT
CDR3: CASSSRLMPDTQYF

size: NA
D: TRBD1
J: TRBJ1-1
V: TRBV19
DNA: TGTGCCAGTAGTTCCTGGACAGGCGGGGACACTGAAGCTTTCTTT
CDR3: CASSSWTGGDTEAFF

size: NA
D: NA
J: TRBJ1-2
V: TRBV5-5
DNA: TGTGCCAGCAGCCCATACCGCACACAGGGTGGCAGGGACTATGGCTACACCTTC
CDR3: CASSPYRTQGGRDYGYTF

size: NA
D: NA
J: TRBJ2-1
V: TRBV5-1
DNA: TGCGCCAGCAGCTTGGCCGAGGCAGCTGCTCACAATGAGCAGTTCTTC
CDR3: CASSLAEAAAHNEQFF

size: NA
D: TRBD2
J: TRBJ2-4
V: TRBV12-3/TRBV12-4
DNA: TGTGCCAGCAGTTTAGCCCCCCTAGCGGTTCAGTACTTC
CDR3: CASSLAPLAVQYF

size: NA
D: NA
J: TRBJ1-2
V: TRBV5-4
DNA: TGTGCCAGCAGCAGGGACATTGAGAGCTATGGCTACACCTTC
CDR3: CASSRDIESYGYTF

size: once
D: TRBD1
J: TRBJ2-2
V: TRBV6-5
DNA: TGTGCCAGCAGCTTGACAGGGGACACCGGGGAGCTGTTTTTT
CDR3: CASSLTGDTGELFF

size: once
D: NA
J: TRBJ2-1
V: TRBV24-1
DNA: TGTGCCACCAGTGATTCGACTTCTTTACCCTCCTACAATGAGCAGTTCTTC
CDR3: CATSDSTSLPSYNEQFF

size: NA
D: NA
J: TRBJ2-1
V: TRBV24-1
DNA: TGTGCCACCAGTGATTCCGGACGAGGAGAGCAGTTCTTC
CDR3: CATSDSGRGEQFF

size: once
D: NA
J: TRBJ2-3
V: TRBV7-2
DNA: TGTGCCAGCAGCTTAGGCACTGACACCCTCCGTCAGTATTTT
CDR3: CASSLGTDTLRQYF

size: NA
D: NA
J: TRBJ2-7
V: TRBV6-2/TRBV6-3
DNA: TGTGCCAGCAGTTATGGAGGGGGGCCCTACGAGCAGTACTTC
CDR3: CASSYGGGPYEQYF

size: NA
D: TRBD1
J: TRBJ1-2
V: TRBV3-1/TRBV3-2
DNA: TGTGCCAGCAGCCTGTGGGACAGGGATGGCTACACCTTC
CDR3: CASSLWDRDGYTF

size: NA
D: NA
J: TRBJ2-7
V: TRBV19
DNA: TGTGCCAGTAGTTACCAGGGTAAACACTACGAGCAGTACTTC
CDR3: CASSYQGKHYEQYF

size: NA
D: NA
J: TRBJ1-1
V: TRBV6-5
DNA: TGTGCCAGCGGCAGGGAAAGCACTGAAGCTTTCTTT
CDR3: CASGRESTEAFF

size: NA
D: NA
J: TRBJ2-1
V: TRBV30
DNA: TGTGCCTGGGGACTTAGCATCCCCTACAATGAGCAGTTCTTC
CDR3: CAWGLSIPYNEQFF

size: NA
D: TRBD1
J: TRBJ1-6
V: TRBV5-1
DNA: TGCGCCAGCAGCTTGGATCCGGCAGGGGGCTATAATTCACCCCTCCACTTT
CDR3: CASSLDPAGGYNSPLHF

size: NA
D: NA
J: TRBJ1-2
V: TRBV28
DNA: TGTGCCAGCCGACAGGAAGGTGGCTACACCTTC
CDR3: CASRQEGGYTF

size: NA
D: NA
J: TRBJ1-1
V: TRBV6-5
DNA: TGTGCCAGCAGTTATTCGACGGTGAACACTGAAGCTTTCTTT
CDR3: CASSYSTVNTEAFF

size: once
D: TRBD1
J: TRBJ1-1
V: TRBV27
DNA: TGTGCCAGCAGGGGGACAGCGAACACTGAAGCTTTCTTT
CDR3: CASRGTANTEAFF

size: once
D: NA
J: TRBJ2-1
V: TRBV28
DNA: TGTGCCAGCATCACCGAGACTAGTGGTGAGCAGTTCTTC
CDR3: CASITETSGEQFF

size: NA
D: NA
J: TRBJ1-1
V: TRBV6-6
DNA: TGTGCCGGCAGTTGGGGGGACACTGAAGCTTTCTTT
CDR3: CAGSWGDTEAFF

size: medium-sized
D: NA
J: TRBJ1-6
V: TRBV5-4
DNA: TGTGCAACAACTACGGATGGGGGGAATTCACCCCTCCACTTT
CDR3: CATTTDGGNSPLHF

size: NA
D: TRBD2
J: TRBJ2-7
V: TRBV24-1
DNA: TGTGCCACCAGTGATTTGATTATGGAGCGGGAGGTTTACGAGCAGTACTTC
CDR3: CATSDLIMEREVYEQYF

size: NA
D: TRBD1
J: TRBJ1-1
V: TRBV4-2
DNA: TGTGCCAGCAGCCAAGATCCGGGACAGTCGAACACTGAAGCTTTCTTT
CDR3: CASSQDPGQSNTEAFF

size: NA
D: TRBD1
J: TRBJ2-1
V: TRBV3-1/TRBV3-2
DNA: TGTGCCAGCAGCCCTTCGGGACAGAGGGGCTACAATGAGCAGTTCTTC
CDR3: CASSPSGQRGYNEQFF

size: NA
D: NA
J: TRBJ2-4
V: TRBV28
DNA: TGTGCCAGCAGTCCGCCTGGAGGCTGGGCCAAAAACATTCAGTACTTC
CDR3: CASSPPGGWAKNIQYF

size: NA
D: TRBD1
J: TRBJ1-5
V: TRBV28
DNA: TGTGCCAGCAGCCAGGGGGCCGGCAATCAGCCCCAGCATTTT
CDR3: CASSQGAGNQPQHF